The T cell receptor beta chain described here comes from a study of blood T cell repertoires in COVID-19 (dated by TCRdb to the early 2020s). Turning to the overall study: Collaborator samples came from the United States, Italy and Spain and covered acute and convalescent phases of COVID-19. The material from the prospective study consisted of cDNA or gDNA derived from T cells, B-cell-depleted T cells, or PBMCs. The dataset comprised deeply sampled blood TCRbeta repertoires from subjects exposed to, actively infected with, or recovered from COVID-19. The repertoires were released in a freely available public database meant as a resource for research on the immune response to SARS-CoV-2. The samples were drawn from the first 160 participants of the ongoing ImmuneRACE study and from roughly 1,300 subjects provided by 6 global collaborators. Nearly every sample came with metadata listing a de-identified subject ID, COVID-19 status, age in years and sex. Where available, HLA class I and class II types were taken from metadata supplied by the sample provider and were not determined by assay-based typing.

In the prospective study, participants were roughly 18 to 95 years old, resided in approximately 22 geographic areas of the United States, and were enrolled through a virtual design. In the prospective study, participants were assigned to cohorts based on the clinical history participants reported in a screening survey and a study questionnaire. Recovered participants in ImmuneRACE Cohort 3 were defined by two consecutive negative NP/OP PCR tests, clearance by a healthcare professional, or resolution of symptoms. In the prospective study, mobile phlebotomists collected whole blood, serum and a nasopharyngeal or oropharyngeal swab from each participant. Participants in the prospective study had the option to provide additional blood draws and questionnaires over an approximately 2-month period. Prospective study blood samples were shipped either frozen or at room temperature before DNA extraction.

Broad study findings and their caveats: The amount of clinical and demographic metadata varied by source and participant and was provided uncurated.

Trimming removed 3 bases from V and 4 bases from J, leaving 11 bases between the germline ends. CDR1 SGDLS and CDR2 YYNGEE are derived from the germline V gene. The CDR3 sequence holds 14 residues, the cysteine and phenylalanine included. Only the CDR3 DNA stays, 42 bases, in frame from base 1. A few counts support this clone. The antigen this receptor binds is unknown. No qualities accompany the bases; no much larger clone lies one base away. TCRbeta CDR3 regions were amplified from genomic DNA by means of the immunoSEQ Assay, a bias-controlled multiplex PCR. As for the original processing: Within the assay, amplification of reference gene primers was used to estimate how many nucleated cells each sample contained. To quantify the absolute abundance of each unique TCRbeta CDR3 rearrangement, sequence reads were collapsed and filtered. For each sample, productive Simpson clonality was calculated as the square root of Simpson's diversity index over productive rearrangements. The table was pulled from immuneACCESS by TCRdb, which kept in-frame rearrangements only. Such tables lose some clones; where checked, under half of the loss comes from unresolved V genes, and the rest has no known cause. V and J calls and clone size are as listed in that table; D and trimming were resolved from the DNA. The sample table shows about 500,000 clones, and around 87% are seen once. The ten largest clones take up under 0.75% of the sample.

What was sequenced was PBMCs or T cells enriched from blood (not recorded which). The V and J genes are TRBV9 and TRBJ1-3; the D gene cannot be named for sure. The sequence was obtained from a young woman who had recovered from COVID-19. The nucleotides read TGTGCCAGCAGCGGGTCAGTGGTAGGAAACACCATATATTTT. It specifies CASSGSVVGNTIYF.